Shown below are 19 T cell receptor beta chains from a single sample sequenced in a study of control samples from healthy donors and cancer patients. Method: immunoSEQ multiplex PCR; TCRdb's copy keeps in-frame clones and lacks some. The sample has some 120,000 clones, more than 75% seen once. The sequenced material came from blood. The receptors shown here come from a man in his forties or fifties in good health.

V and J are TRBV7-9 and TRBJ2-1; the match to TRBD2 covers 9 bases. Germline lookup yields CDR1 SEHNR and CDR2 FQNEAQ (reference sequence). CDR3 length: 12 amino acids. With V trimmed by 5 bases and J by 13 bases, 6 bases remained unmatched. The chain's CDR3 is CASSPSGGSQFF. The CDR3, as DNA: TGTGCCAGCAGCCCGAGCGGGGGGTCCCAGTTCTTC.

The chain is built from TRBV21-1 and TRBJ2-7. TRBV21-1 is a listed pseudogene. The CDR3 runs 18 residues. CDR3: CASSKRRRWTGARYEQYF. The CDR3, as DNA: TGTGCCAGCAGCAAACGCCGCAGGTGGACGGGGGCAAGGTACGAGCAGTACTTC.

The chain employs TRBV2 and TRBJ2-7; 8 bases map to TRBD1. V shed 7 bases and J 5 bases; nucleotides not matched to a gene: 13. Germline V gene sequence: CDR1 SNHLY, CDR2 FYNNEI. The CDR3 has 15 amino acids. CDR3 protein: CASTPGWTGQDEQYF. The CDR3 nucleotides are TGTGCCAGCACCCCCGGTTGGACAGGGCAGGACGAGCAGTACTTC. Filled out from reference TRBV2 and TRBJ2-7, the complete variable domain reads EPEVTQTPSHQVTQMGQEVILRCVPISNHLYFYWYRQILGQKVEFLVSFYNNEISEKSEIFDDQFSVERPDGSNFTLKIRSTKLEDSAMYFCASTPGWTGQDEQYFGPGTRLTVT.

The chain combines TRBV11-3 with TRBJ1-2; 8 bases align to TRBD1. In germline, CDR1 is SGHNT, CDR2 YENEEA. This CDR3 has 18 amino acids. The V gene end was trimmed by 5 bases and the J gene end by 4 bases; junction bases not matched to a gene: 18. The CDR3 protein is CASSNRPGQGGVTYGYTF. Here the CDR3 DNA reads TGTGCCAGCAGCAACCGGCCTGGACAGGGTGGGGTAACCTATGGCTACACCTTC.

This clone was seen more than once but under ten times. The gene calls are TRBV30 and TRBJ1-5; D gene ambiguous. Germline V gene data show CDR1 as GTSNPN and CDR2 as SVGIG (reference sequence). The V gene lost 2 bases and the J gene lost 9 bases, with 8 bases spanning the gap. This CDR3 region has 11 residues. In nucleotides, the CDR3 is TGTGCCTGGAGTCTCCTTGGGCCCCAGCATTTT. This codes for CAWSLLGPQHF.

This clone was counted a single time. The V and J genes are TRBV18 and TRBJ1-2; D possibly corresponds to TRBD1 (6 bases). Trimming stripped 0 bases from V and 3 bases from J, with 14 bases between. Germline V gives CDR1 KGHSH, CDR2 LQKENI. The CDR3 has 16 residues. Here the CDR3 DNA reads TGTGCCAGCTCACCACCAGTTCCAGGGGCTGACTATGGCTACACCTTC. Its protein product is CASSPPVPGADYGYTF.

The chain is built from TRBV11-3 and TRBJ2-1; tentatively, D is TRBD1 (6 bases). V lost 4 bases to trimming and J lost 8 bases, with 24 bases between them. CDR3 size: 17 residues. CDR1 and CDR2 (germline): SGHNT, YENEEA. Written as DNA, the CDR3 is TGTGCCAGCAGCTCGGGCCTGGGGACACCAACCTCCCATGAGCAGTTCTTC. Translating it yields CASSSGLGTPTSHEQFF.

The rearrangement uses TRBV29-1 and TRBJ1-2; 10 bases line up with TRBD1. The trim removed 4 bases at V and 5 bases at J, leaving 4 bases unmatched. The CDR3 is 13 residues long. The germline V gene encodes CDR1 SQVTM and CDR2 ANQGSEA. CDR3 sequence: CSVVLGQGYGYTF. CDR3 in DNA: TGCAGCGTTGTTCTGGGACAGGGGTATGGCTACACCTTC.

CDR3 coding DNA: TGCAGCGGGACAGCCCAATCCGGCTACACCTTC. Encoded protein: CSGTAQSGYTF. The gene calls are TRBV29-1 and TRBJ1-2; D possibly corresponds to TRBD1 (6 bases). Germline loops: CDR1 SQVTM, CDR2 ANQGSEA. This CDR3 region has 11 residues. The ends were cut back, 7 bases at V and 8 bases at J, with 14 bases in the middle.

V usage is TRBV9 and J usage is TRBJ1-2, with D possibly being TRBD1 (5 bases). The germline V and J ends were trimmed by 2 bases and 8 bases, with 19 bases remaining between them. Germline V lookup: CDR1 SGDLS, CDR2 YYNGEE. CDR3 size: 15 residues. The CDR3 reads CASSVGAGTVWGYTF. The CDR3 DNA follows: TGTGCCAGCAGCGTTGGGGCAGGGACGGTTTGGGGCTACACCTTC.

The V gene is TRBV15, the J gene TRBJ2-4, with no clear D. Between the trimmed V and J ends, which lost 1 base and 0 bases, there was a span of 10 bases. CDR1 LNHNV and CDR2 YYDKDF come from the germline V gene (reference sequence). The CDR3 sequence is 16 residues long. The CDR3 loop reads CATSRAETLAKNIQYF. CDR3 sequence (DNA): TGTGCCACCAGCAGAGCAGAGACGTTAGCCAAAAACATTCAGTACTTC.

The chain couples TRBV29-1 to TRBJ2-2; D is unresolved. V was pared by 5 bases and J by 0 bases, with 10 bases between. Germline V CDR1 and CDR2: SQVTM, ANQGSEA. The CDR3 covers 14 residues. The CDR3 DNA reads as TGCAGCGTTCGGCACGTCGCGAACACCGGGGAGCTGTTTTTT. The encoded protein is CSVRHVANTGELFF.

The chain couples TRBV30 to TRBJ1-6; TRBD1 aligns across 7 bases. CDR3 length: 15 amino acids. V lost 8 bases to trimming and J lost 8 bases; unmatched junction nucleotides: 15. Germline CDR1 reads GTSNPN; CDR2 reads SVGIG (reference sequence). The CDR3: CAAEPRTGLYSPLHF. Here the CDR3 DNA reads TGTGCCGCCGAACCCCGGACAGGCCTATATTCACCCCTCCACTTT. The complete variable domain, with remaining parts taken from reference TRBV30 and TRBJ1-6, reads SQTIHQWPATLVQPVGSPLSLECTVEGTSNPNLYWYRQAAGRGLQLLFYSVGIGQISSEVPQNLSASRPQDRQFILSSKKLLLSDSGFYLCAAEPRTGLYSPLHFGNGTRLTVT.

The rearrangement links TRBV7-9 to TRBJ2-3; tentative D call: TRBD1 (7 bases). In germline, CDR1 is SEHNR, CDR2 FQNEAQ (reference sequence). Trimming removed 7 bases at V and 6 bases at J, with 17 bases between. This CDR3 has 14 residues. CDR3 region: CASILRGASDTQYF. The CDR3 DNA reads TGTGCCAGCATCCTCAGGGGGGCTTCGGATACGCAGTATTTT.

The chain recombines TRBV2 with TRBJ1-1, with TRBD1 matching 9 bases. The V segment lost 6 bases and the J segment 0 bases; nucleotides outside the gene matches: 20. CDR3 length equals 20 residues. Germline CDR1 is SNHLY and CDR2 is FYNNEI. The CDR3 sequence is CASRAPNRDREPKLNTEAFF. The CDR3 bases are TGTGCCAGCAGGGCCCCGAACCGGGACAGGGAGCCCAAGTTGAACACTGAAGCTTTCTTT.

This clone was seen once. This chain connects TRBV2 to TRBJ1-2; D uncertain. The CDR3 runs to 14 residues. Between the trimmed V and J ends, which lost 2 bases and 6 bases, there was a span of 13 bases. Per the germline V gene, CDR1 is SNHLY and CDR2 is FYNNEI. CDR3 protein: CASSEREVGDGYTF. The CDR3 DNA is TGTGCCAGCAGTGAACGGGAGGTTGGCGATGGCTACACCTTC.

V and J are TRBV6-5 and TRBJ1-1; perhaps TRBD1 as D (6 bases). This CDR3 region has 14 residues. V shed 7 bases and J shed 4 bases, with 16 bases lying between them. CDR1 is MNHEY, CDR2 SVGAGI, per germline. The CDR3 here is CASTAQGWATEAFF. CDR3 DNA: TGTGCCAGCACCGCACAGGGATGGGCCACTGAAGCTTTCTTT.

This clone occurred once. As DNA, the CDR3 is TGTGCCAGCAGTCGATATCAGGGAGTGAATCAGCCCCAGCATTTT. Its translation is CASSRYQGVNQPQHF. This chain uses TRBV27 with TRBJ1-5, with a tentative D call TRBD1 (5 bases). Trimming took off 5 bases at V and 4 bases at J, with 15 bases between the two ends. Germline lookup yields CDR1 MNHEY and CDR2 SMNVEV (reference sequence). This CDR3 has 15 residues.

The table lists this clone with a count of one. The chain joins TRBV5-6 to TRBJ2-7; D unclear. The germline CDR1 and CDR2 sequences are SGHDT and YYEEEE. V gave up 3 bases and J gave up 0 bases, with 4 bases separating them. This CDR3 has 12 residues. The DNA for the CDR3 is TGTGCCAGCAGCTCCGGCTCCTACGAGCAGTACTTC. Translated: CASSSGSYEQYF.